This T cell receptor beta chain was found in a study of radiotherapy plus CTLA-4 blockade in lung cancer. Overall study: About 17% of enrolled patients responded objectively, and approximately 34% had disease control.

Sequencing used immunoSEQ multiplex PCR; TCRdb keeps in-frame clones, though not all of them. The repertoire holds approximately 60,000 clones, with about 80% as singletons. Patients in the study, people with chemo-refractory metastatic non-small-cell lung cancer, received focal radiation plus ipilimumab CTLA-4 blockade. Turning to this clone: Its antigen is undetermined.

Whole-study results and caveats: How blood T cell clones changed early, along with interferon-beta, reportedly forecast response best. In blood, tumor-derived TCR clones expanded after radiotherapy plus ipilimumab.

The TCR sequence derives from a human donor with non-small cell lung cancer whose response to radiotherapy plus ipilimumab could not be evaluated. The sample here was peripheral blood, taken from a patient treated with radiotherapy plus ipilimumab.

The CDR3: CASSSSGSPLTGELFF. In DNA, the CDR3 is TGCGCCAGCAGCTCCAGCGGGAGTCCCCTAACCGGGGAGCTGTTTTTT. The chain is built from TRBV5-1 and TRBJ2-2; 8 nucleotides align to TRBD2. The V and J ends lost 3 bases and 5 bases, in that order; junction bases with no gene match: 9. The germline V gene has CDR1 SGHRS and CDR2 YFSETQ. This CDR3 has 16 residues.